Sequencing of this T cell receptor beta chain was carried out in a study of shared clonotypes between healthy human individuals. Study context: Aged between 18 and 49, the donors were a couple of women and a few men.

Overall study findings and caveats: Non-shared clonotypes had lower generation probabilities than those shared by all four donors.

After removal of 4 bases from V and 7 bases from J, the junction contained 7 bases not matched to a gene. The CDR3 runs to 15 residues. Germline V gene sequence: CDR1 SGDLS, CDR2 YYNGEE. Naive CD8 isolation took CD45RO-negative cells positively selected for CCR7 and excluded terminally differentiated effector memory CD45RA+ cells. For this clone: The antigen remains undetermined.

Assay execution took place at the deep level. Clones were sequenced by immunoSEQ multiplex PCR, and TCRdb holds only the in-frame ones, with some missing. The data hold roughly 590,000 clones, with 95% observed a single time. This receptor was taken from a young woman in good health. Sequenced input: naive CD8+ T cells sorted from blood. The V and J genes are TRBV9 and TRBJ2-2; 10 nucleotides line up with TRBD2. The CDR3 DNA is TGTGCCAGCAGCTCCAGCGGGAGGGCGATCGGGGAGCTGTTTTTT. It yields the protein CASSSSGRAIGELFF.